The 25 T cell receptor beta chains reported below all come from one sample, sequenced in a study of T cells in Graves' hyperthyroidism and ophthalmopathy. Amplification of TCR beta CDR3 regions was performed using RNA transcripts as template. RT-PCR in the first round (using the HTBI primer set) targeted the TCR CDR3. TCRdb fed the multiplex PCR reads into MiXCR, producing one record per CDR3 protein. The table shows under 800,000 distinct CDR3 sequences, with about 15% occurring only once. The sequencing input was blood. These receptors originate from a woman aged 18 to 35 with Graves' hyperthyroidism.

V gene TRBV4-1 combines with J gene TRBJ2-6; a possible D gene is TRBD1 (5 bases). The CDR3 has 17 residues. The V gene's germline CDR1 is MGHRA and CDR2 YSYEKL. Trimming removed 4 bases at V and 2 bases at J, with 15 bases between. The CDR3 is CASSRPGSRTGANVLTF. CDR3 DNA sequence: TGCGCCAGCAGCCGACCAGGGTCCCGAACTGGGGCCAACGTCCTGACTTTC.

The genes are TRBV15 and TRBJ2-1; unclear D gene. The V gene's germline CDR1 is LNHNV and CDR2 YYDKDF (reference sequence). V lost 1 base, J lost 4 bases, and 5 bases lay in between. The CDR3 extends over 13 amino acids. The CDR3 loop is CATSRVKYNEQFF. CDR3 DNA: TGTGCCACCAGCAGAGTTAAGTACAATGAGCAGTTCTTC.

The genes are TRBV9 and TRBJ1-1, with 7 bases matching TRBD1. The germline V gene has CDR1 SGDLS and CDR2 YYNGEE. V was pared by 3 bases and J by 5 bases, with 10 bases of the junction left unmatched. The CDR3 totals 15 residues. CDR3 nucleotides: TGTGCCAGCAGCGCTAGTAGAACAGGGGTAACTGAAGCTTTCTTT. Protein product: CASSASRTGVTEAFF.

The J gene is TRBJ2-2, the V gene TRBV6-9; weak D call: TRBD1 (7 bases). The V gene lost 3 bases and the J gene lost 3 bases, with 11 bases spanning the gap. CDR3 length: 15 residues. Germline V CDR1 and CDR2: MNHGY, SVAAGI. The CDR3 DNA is TGTGCCAGCAGTTACGGCAGGGGGGACACCGGGGAGCTGTTTTTT. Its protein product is CASSYGRGDTGELFF.

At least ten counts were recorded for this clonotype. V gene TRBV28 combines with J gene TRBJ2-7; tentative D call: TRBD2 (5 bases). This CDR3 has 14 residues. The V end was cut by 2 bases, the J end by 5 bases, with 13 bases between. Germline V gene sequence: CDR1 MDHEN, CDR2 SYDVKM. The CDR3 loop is CASSLIPRDDEQYF. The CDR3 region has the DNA TGTGCCAGCAGTTTAATTCCCCGGGATGACGAGCAGTACTTC.

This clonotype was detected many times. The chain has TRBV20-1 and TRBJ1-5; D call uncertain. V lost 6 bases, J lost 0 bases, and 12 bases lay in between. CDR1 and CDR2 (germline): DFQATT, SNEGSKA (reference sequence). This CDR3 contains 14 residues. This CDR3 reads CSAKSGHSNQPQHF. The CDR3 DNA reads TGCAGTGCCAAAAGTGGGCATAGCAATCAGCCCCAGCATTTT.

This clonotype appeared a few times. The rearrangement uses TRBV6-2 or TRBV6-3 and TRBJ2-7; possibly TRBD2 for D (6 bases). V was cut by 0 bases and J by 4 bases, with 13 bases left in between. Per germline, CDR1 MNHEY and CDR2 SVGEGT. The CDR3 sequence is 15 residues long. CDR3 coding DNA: TGTGCCAGCAGTTACTCTCCCCGGGGGAGTTACGAGCAGTACTTC. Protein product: CASSYSPRGSYEQYF.

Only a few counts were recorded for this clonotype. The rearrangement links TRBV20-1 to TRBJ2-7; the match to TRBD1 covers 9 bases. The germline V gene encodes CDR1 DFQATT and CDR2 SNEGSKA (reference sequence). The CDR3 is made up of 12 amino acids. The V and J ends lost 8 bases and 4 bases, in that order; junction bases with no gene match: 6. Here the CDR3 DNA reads TGCAGTCCCGGGACAGGGAATTACGAGCAGTACTTC. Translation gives CSPGTGNYEQYF.

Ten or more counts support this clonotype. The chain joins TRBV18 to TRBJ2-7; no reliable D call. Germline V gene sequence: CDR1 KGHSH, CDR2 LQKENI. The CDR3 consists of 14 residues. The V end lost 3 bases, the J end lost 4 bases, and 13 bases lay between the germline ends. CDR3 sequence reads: CASSPPDGRYEQYF. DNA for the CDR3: TGTGCCAGCTCACCGCCGGACGGTCGGTACGAGCAGTACTTC.

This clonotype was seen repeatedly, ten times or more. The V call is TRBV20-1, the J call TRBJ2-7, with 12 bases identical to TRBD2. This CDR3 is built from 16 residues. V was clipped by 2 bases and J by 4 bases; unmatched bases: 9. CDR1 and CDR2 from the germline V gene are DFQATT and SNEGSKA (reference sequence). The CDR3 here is CSARPLRLAGVYEQYF. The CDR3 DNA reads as TGCAGTGCTAGACCGCTCCGACTAGCGGGAGTTTACGAGCAGTACTTC.

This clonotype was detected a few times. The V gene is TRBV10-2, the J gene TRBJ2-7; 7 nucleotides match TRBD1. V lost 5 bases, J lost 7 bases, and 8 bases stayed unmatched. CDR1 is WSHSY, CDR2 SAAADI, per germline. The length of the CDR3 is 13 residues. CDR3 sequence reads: CASSITGVREQYF. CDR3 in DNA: TGCGCCAGCAGTATCACAGGGGTGAGGGAGCAGTACTTC.

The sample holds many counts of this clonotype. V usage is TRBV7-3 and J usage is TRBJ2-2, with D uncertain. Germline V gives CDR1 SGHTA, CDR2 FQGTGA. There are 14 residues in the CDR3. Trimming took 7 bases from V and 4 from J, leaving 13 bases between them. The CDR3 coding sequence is TGTGCCAGCAAGCCCACTCTTGGCACCGGGGAGCTGTTTTTT. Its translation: CASKPTLGTGELFF.

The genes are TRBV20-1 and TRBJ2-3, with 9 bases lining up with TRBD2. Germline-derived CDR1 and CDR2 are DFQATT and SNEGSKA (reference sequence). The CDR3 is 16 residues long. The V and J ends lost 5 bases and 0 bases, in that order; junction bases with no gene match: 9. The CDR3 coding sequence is TGCAGTGCTTGGTCTAGCGGGGCCCCTAGCACAGATACGCAGTATTTT. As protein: CSAWSSGAPSTDTQYF.

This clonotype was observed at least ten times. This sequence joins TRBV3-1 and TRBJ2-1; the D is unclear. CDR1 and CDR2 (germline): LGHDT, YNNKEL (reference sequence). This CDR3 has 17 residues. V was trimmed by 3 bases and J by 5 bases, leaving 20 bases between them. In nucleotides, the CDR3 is TGTGCCAGCAGCCAGACGAAAGCCAACTGGGAAAACAATGAGCAGTTCTTC. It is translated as CASSQTKANWENNEQFF.

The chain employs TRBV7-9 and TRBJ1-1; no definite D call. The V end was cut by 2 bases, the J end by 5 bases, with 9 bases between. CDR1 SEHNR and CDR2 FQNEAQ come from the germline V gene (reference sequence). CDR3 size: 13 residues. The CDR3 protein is CASSLKMRTEAFF. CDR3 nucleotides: TGTGCCAGCAGCTTAAAGATGAGGACTGAAGCTTTCTTT.

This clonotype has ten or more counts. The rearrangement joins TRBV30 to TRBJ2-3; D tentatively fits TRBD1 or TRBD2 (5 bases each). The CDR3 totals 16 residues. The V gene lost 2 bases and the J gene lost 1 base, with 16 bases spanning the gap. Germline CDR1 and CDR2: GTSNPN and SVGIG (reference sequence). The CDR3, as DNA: TGTGCCTGGAGTCCCTGGGACCGAACCCGCACAGATACGCAGTATTTT. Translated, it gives CAWSPWDRTRTDTQYF.

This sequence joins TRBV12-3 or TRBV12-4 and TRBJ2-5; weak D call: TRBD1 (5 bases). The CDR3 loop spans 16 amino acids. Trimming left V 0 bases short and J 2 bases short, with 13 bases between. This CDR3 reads CASSLAARGGQETQYF. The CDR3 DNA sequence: TGTGCCAGCAGTTTAGCGGCAAGGGGCGGACAAGAGACCCAGTACTTC.

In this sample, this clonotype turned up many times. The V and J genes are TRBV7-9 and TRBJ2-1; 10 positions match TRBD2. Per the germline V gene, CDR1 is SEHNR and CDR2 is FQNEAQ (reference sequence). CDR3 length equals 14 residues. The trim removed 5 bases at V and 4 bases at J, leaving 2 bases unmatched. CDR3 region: CASSPAGGYNEQFF. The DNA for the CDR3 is TGTGCCAGCAGCCCAGCGGGAGGGTACAATGAGCAGTTCTTC.

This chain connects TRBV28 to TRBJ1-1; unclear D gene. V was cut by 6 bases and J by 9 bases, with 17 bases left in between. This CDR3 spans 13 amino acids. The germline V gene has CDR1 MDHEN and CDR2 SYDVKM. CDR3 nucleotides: TGTGCCAGCAGGCCCAACACCAGACTTCAAGCTTTCTTT. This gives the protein CASRPNTRLQAFF.

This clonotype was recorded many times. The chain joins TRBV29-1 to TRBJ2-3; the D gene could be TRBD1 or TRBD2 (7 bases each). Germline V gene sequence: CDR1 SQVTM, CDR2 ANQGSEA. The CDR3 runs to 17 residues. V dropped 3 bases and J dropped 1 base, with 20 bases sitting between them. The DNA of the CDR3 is TGCAGCGTTGACTCCCAAGGGAGGGACAGCCGCACAGATACGCAGTATTTT. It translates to CSVDSQGRDSRTDTQYF.

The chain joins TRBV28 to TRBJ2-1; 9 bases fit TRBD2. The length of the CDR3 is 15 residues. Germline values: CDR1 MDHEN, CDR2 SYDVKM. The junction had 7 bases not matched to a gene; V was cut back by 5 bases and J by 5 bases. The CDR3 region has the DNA TGTGCCAGCAGTCCCTTTAGCGGGGGCAACAATGAGCAGTTCTTC. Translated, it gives CASSPFSGGNNEQFF. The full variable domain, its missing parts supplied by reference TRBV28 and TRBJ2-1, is DVKVTQSSRYLVKRTGEKVFLECVQDMDHENMFWYRQDPGLGLRLIYFSYDVKMKEKGDIPEGYSVSREKKERFSLILESASTNQTSMYLCASSPFSGGNNEQFFGPGTRLTVL.

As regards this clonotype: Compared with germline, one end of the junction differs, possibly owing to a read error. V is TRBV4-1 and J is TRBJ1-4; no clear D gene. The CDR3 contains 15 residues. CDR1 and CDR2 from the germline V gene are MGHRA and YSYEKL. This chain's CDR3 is CASNQRGGTNEKLFF. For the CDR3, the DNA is TGCGCCAGCAACCAACGAGGAGGTACTAATGAAAAACTGTTTTTT.

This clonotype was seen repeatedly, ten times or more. The CDR3 loop reads CASEVGYTGELFF. CDR3 nucleotides: TGTGCCAGCGAGGTGGGGTACACCGGGGAGCTGTTTTTT. V is TRBV6-2 or TRBV6-3 and J is TRBJ2-2; D not resolved. The V gene's germline CDR1 is MNHEY and CDR2 SVGEGT. The V end was cut by 8 bases, the J end by 3 bases, with 10 bases between. CDR3 length: 13 residues.

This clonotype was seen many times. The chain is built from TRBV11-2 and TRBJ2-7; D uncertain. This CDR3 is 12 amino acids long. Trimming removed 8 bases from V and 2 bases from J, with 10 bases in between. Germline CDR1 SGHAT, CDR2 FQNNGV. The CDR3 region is CASRIVPYEQYF. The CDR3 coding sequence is TGTGCCAGCCGCATCGTCCCCTACGAGCAGTACTTC.

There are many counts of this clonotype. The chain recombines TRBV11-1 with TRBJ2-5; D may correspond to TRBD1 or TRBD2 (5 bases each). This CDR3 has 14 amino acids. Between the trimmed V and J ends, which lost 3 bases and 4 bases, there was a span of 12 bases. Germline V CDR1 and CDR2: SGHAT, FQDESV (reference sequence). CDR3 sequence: CASSFTGEGETQYF. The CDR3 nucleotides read TGTGCCAGCAGCTTTACAGGAGAGGGAGAGACCCAGTACTTC.